The 22 T cell receptor beta chains below were found in one sample sequenced in a study of blood T cell repertoires in COVID-19. Measured with immunoSEQ multiplex PCR; TCRdb has only the in-frame clones, and not every one. The profile shows approximately 250,000 clones, about 90% of them singletons. The sample was PBMCs or T cells enriched from blood (not recorded which). The receptors were sampled from a woman aged 40 to 55 who had been exposed to COVID-19.

Here the CDR3 DNA reads TGTGCCAGCAGCCCTTTTCAGGCGGGGGACACCATATATTTT. This codes for CASSPFQAGDTIYF. The chain employs TRBV7-9 and TRBJ1-3; tentative D call: TRBD1 (5 bases). V dropped 5 bases and J dropped 8 bases, with 16 bases sitting between them. The CDR3 length is 14 residues. CDR1 is SEHNR, CDR2 FQNEAQ, per germline (reference sequence).

The chain has TRBV6-1 and TRBJ1-5; D remains unclear. Germline CDR1 MNHNS, CDR2 SASEGT. V was clipped by 0 bases and J by 9 bases, with 3 bases between them. The CDR3 contains 11 residues. CDR3 region: CASSEARPQHF. CDR3 nucleotide sequence: TGTGCCAGCAGTGAAGCGCGGCCCCAGCATTTT.

This chain uses TRBV12-3 or TRBV12-4 with TRBJ2-3; D unresolved. This CDR3 region has 13 residues. V gave up 3 bases and J gave up 5 bases, with 9 bases separating them. The CDR3 here is CASSFFAIDTQYF. The CDR3 DNA is TGTGCCAGCAGTTTCTTTGCTATAGATACGCAGTATTTT.

The chain has TRBV11-3 and TRBJ1-1, with D hard to call. The germline V gene encodes CDR1 SGHNT and CDR2 YENEEA. The ends were cut back, 2 bases at V and 0 bases at J, with 13 bases in the middle. The CDR3 extends over 16 amino acids. As DNA, the CDR3 is TGTGCCAGCAGCTTATCGCTCCGACTCATGAACACTGAAGCTTTCTTT. Protein: CASSLSLRLMNTEAFF.

V gene TRBV28 combines with J gene TRBJ2-3, with a possible D match to TRBD2 (6 bases). Germline-derived CDR1 and CDR2 are MDHEN and SYDVKM. V lost 5 bases to trimming and J lost 0 bases, with 15 bases between them. There are 16 residues in the CDR3. The CDR3 reads CASSSAGRDSTDTQYF. The DNA of the CDR3 is TGTGCCAGCAGTAGTGCGGGGCGGGATAGCACAGATACGCAGTATTTT.

The chain links TRBV27 to TRBJ1-6; 7 bases are shared with TRBD1. The CDR3 has 15 residues. Trimming at V came to 4 bases and at J to 6 bases, leaving 6 bases not matched to a gene. Germline CDR1 and CDR2: MNHEY and SMNVEV (reference sequence). In nucleotides, the CDR3 is TGTGCCAGCAGTTCTTGGACAGGCGGTAATTCACCCCTCCACTTT. Encoded protein: CASSSWTGGNSPLHF.

V and J are TRBV20-1 and TRBJ2-5; tentative D call: TRBD2 (5 bases). The CDR3 loop spans 13 amino acids. Trimming took 3 bases from V and 3 from J, leaving 11 bases between them. CDR1 is DFQATT, CDR2 SNEGSKA, per germline (reference sequence). The CDR3 here is CSASSSAKETQYF. CDR3 sequence (DNA): TGCAGTGCTAGTAGTAGCGCAAAAGAGACCCAGTACTTC.

V gene TRBV7-9 combines with J gene TRBJ2-1; 8 bases agree with TRBD2. This CDR3 is 15 amino acids long. The V gene's germline CDR1 is SEHNR and CDR2 FQNEAQ (reference sequence). With 4 bases clipped from V and 3 bases from J, the junction kept 5 bases outside the gene matches. The CDR3 loop reads CASSSGGAGYNEQFF. DNA of the CDR3: TGTGCCAGCAGCTCCGGGGGGGCAGGCTACAATGAGCAGTTCTTC. Full variable domain (missing parts from reference TRBV7-9 and TRBJ2-1): DTGVSQNPRHKITKRGQNVTFRCDPISEHNRLYWYRQTLGQGPEFLTYFQNEAQLEKSRLLSDRFSAERPKGSFSTLEIQRTEQGDSAMYLCASSSGGAGYNEQFFGPGTRLTVL.

This sequence joins TRBV9 and TRBJ1-3; D not certain. V dropped 0 bases and J dropped 0 bases, with 10 bases sitting between them. The CDR3 covers 16 residues. Germline V lookup: CDR1 SGDLS, CDR2 YYNGEE. Here the CDR3 reads CASSVDENYSGNTIYF. CDR3 in DNA: TGTGCCAGCAGCGTAGATGAGAACTACTCTGGAAACACCATATATTTT.

This chain connects TRBV29-1 to TRBJ1-4; no clear D gene. Germline V lookup: CDR1 SQVTM, CDR2 ANQGSEA. The V and J ends lost 3 bases and 0 bases respectively, with 11 bases between them. The CDR3 spans 15 residues. DNA of the CDR3: TGCAGCGTTGAGTCGTGGGCTCCAACTAATGAAAAACTGTTTTTT. It encodes CSVESWAPTNEKLFF.

The chain is built from TRBV5-1 and TRBJ2-7; TRBD1 matches 8 bases. V trimming: 6 bases; J trimming: 3 bases; junction bases outside the gene matches: 5. The V gene's germline CDR1 is SGHRS and CDR2 YFSETQ. The CDR3 has 13 residues. In DNA, the CDR3 is TGCGCCAGCAACCGACAGGGGAGCTACGAGCAGTACTTC. Its protein product is CASNRQGSYEQYF.

This clone appeared a few times. The chain combines TRBV27 with TRBJ1-6, with 7 bases matching TRBD1. The CDR3 covers 15 residues. Germline V CDR1 and CDR2: MNHEY, SMNVEV (reference sequence). Trimming cost V 7 bases and J 6 bases; bases outside gene matches: 9. The CDR3 DNA is TGTGCCAGCAAGAAATTCGACAGGGCTAATTCACCCCTCCACTTT. It translates to CASKKFDRANSPLHF.

The V call is TRBV21-1, the J call TRBJ2-1; the table's D call TRBD2 went unverified against the DNA. TRBV21-1 is recorded as a pseudogene. This CDR3 region has 16 residues. The CDR3 sequence: CASSRTNGLPYNEQFF. CDR3 nucleotide sequence: TGTGCCAGTAGCAGGACTAACGGATTGCCCTACAATGAGCAGTTCTTC.

The chain links TRBV13 to TRBJ2-1; 9 bases align to TRBD2. The CDR3 runs to 17 residues. CDR1 is PRHDT, CDR2 FYEKMQ, per germline (reference sequence). The junction had 12 bases not matched to a gene; V was cut back by 5 bases and J by 4 bases. Here the CDR3 DNA reads TGTGCCAGCAGCCCCCCCGGTAGCGGGAGAGCTTACAATGAGCAGTTCTTC. It specifies CASSPPGSGRAYNEQFF.

J is TRBJ1-2 and V is TRBV27; TRBD1 is a possible D gene (6 bases). Trimming removed 5 bases at V and 3 bases at J, with 19 bases between. This CDR3 is built from 16 residues. In germline, CDR1 is MNHEY, CDR2 SMNVEV (reference sequence). The CDR3 DNA reads TGTGCCAGCAGTCTAATACAGGGATCCTTACACTATGGCTACACCTTC. Its protein is CASSLIQGSLHYGYTF.

This sequence joins TRBV6-2 or TRBV6-3 and TRBJ2-4, with D unresolved. CDR1 MNHEY and CDR2 SVGEGT come from the germline V gene. CDR3 size: 13 residues. With 2 bases removed from V and 9 bases from J, the gap between germline ends came to 11 bases. The chain's CDR3 is CASSYVPYGIQYF. The CDR3 DNA sequence: TGTGCCAGCAGTTACGTTCCCTATGGCATTCAGTACTTC.

V gene TRBV6-4 combines with J gene TRBJ2-1; 7 bases map to TRBD1. V gave up 5 bases and J gave up 0 bases; unmatched junction bases: 10. The germline gives CDR1 MRHNA, CDR2 SNTAGT. CDR3 length equals 17 residues. The CDR3, as DNA: TGTGCCAGCAGTATAACAGGGGCCAAGAGCTCCTACAATGAGCAGTTCTTC. Its translation is CASSITGAKSSYNEQFF.

V gene TRBV4-1 combines with J gene TRBJ1-5; D remains ambiguous. Germline V lookup: CDR1 MGHRA, CDR2 YSYEKL. The V end was cut by 3 bases, the J end by 0 bases, with 6 bases between. The CDR3 covers 14 residues. The CDR3 nucleotides are TGCGCCAGCAGCCAGTCTAATAGCAATCAGCCCCAGCATTTT. Encoded protein: CASSQSNSNQPQHF.

The gene calls are TRBV5-6 and TRBJ1-6, with 8 bases that match TRBD1. The trim removed 3 bases at V and 8 bases at J, leaving 4 bases unmatched. The CDR3 covers 14 residues. Germline CDR1 SGHDT, CDR2 YYEEEE. The CDR3 region has the DNA TGTGCCAGCAGCTCTGAGACAGGGGATTCACCCCTCCACTTT. It is translated as CASSSETGDSPLHF.

The chain combines TRBV23-1 with TRBJ2-2, with D possibly being TRBD2 (7 bases). TRBV23-1 is an ORF, with its function uncertain. This CDR3 spans 15 amino acids. V was clipped by 4 bases and J by 3 bases, with 12 bases between them. The CDR3 DNA sequence: TGCGCCAGCAGTCCTCTAGGGGGGGACACCGGGGAGCTGTTTTTT. Protein: CASSPLGGDTGELFF.

The chain recombines TRBV28 with TRBJ2-1; the match to TRBD2 covers 7 bases. The CDR3 extends over 16 amino acids. Trimming cost V 4 bases and J 4 bases; bases outside gene matches: 10. Germline assignment: CDR1 MDHEN and CDR2 SYDVKM. The CDR3 DNA reads TGTGCCAGCAGTTCCCTCCTAGCGGAGGGATACAATGAGCAGTTCTTC. This codes for CASSSLLAEGYNEQFF.

The chain combines TRBV2 with TRBJ1-5, with 7 bases aligning to TRBD1. The length of the CDR3 is 18 residues. With 2 bases clipped from V and 2 bases from J, the junction kept 12 bases outside the gene matches. Looked up from germline, CDR1 is SNHLY and CDR2 is FYNNEI. The CDR3 bases are TGTGCCAGCAGTGAAAGCCCTCCCGACAGGGAACGCAATCAGCCCCAGCATTTT. Its protein product is CASSESPPDRERNQPQHF.